These 24 T cell receptor beta chains share one sample of origin, sequenced in a study of cytomegalovirus exposure and HLA in healthy donors. A multiplex PCR was run with 60 Vbeta primers and 13 Jbeta primers. The table came from immunoSEQ multiplex PCR; TCRdb's copy has only in-frame clones and leaves some out. The top ten clones hold about 11% of a sample with roughly 100,000 clones, approximately 70% of them seen once. Sequencing used PBMCs. Every receptor here comes from a man aged 35 to 55 in good health and CMV-seropositive.

The chain couples TRBV27 to TRBJ1-4; 7 bases line up with TRBD1. This CDR3 comprises 14 residues. Per the germline V gene, CDR1 is MNHEY and CDR2 is SMNVEV (reference sequence). Trimming took 3 bases from V and 6 from J; bases not matched to a gene: 4. In DNA, the CDR3 is TGTGCCAGCAGTTTGGTCGGGACAGATGAAAAACTGTTTTTT. Translating it yields CASSLVGTDEKLFF.

CDR3 DNA sequence: TGCGCCAGCAGCTTCGGGACAGGTACTTACGAGCAGTACTTC. Residues: CASSFGTGTYEQYF. The chain recombines TRBV5-1 with TRBJ2-7, with 8 bases aligning to TRBD1. V trimming: 2 bases; J trimming: 4 bases; junction bases outside the gene matches: 5. CDR1 and CDR2 (germline): SGHRS, YFSETQ. CDR3 size: 14 residues.

The chain has TRBV10-3 and TRBJ1-2, with TRBD1 matching over 8 bases. Per the germline V gene, CDR1 is ENHRY and CDR2 is SYGVKD. V was pared by 7 bases and J by 8 bases, with 6 bases of the junction left unmatched. The length of the CDR3 is 12 residues. This chain's CDR3 is CAITGTGGGYTF. DNA for the CDR3: TGTGCCATCACGGGGACAGGCGGGGGCTACACCTTC.

The rearrangement uses TRBV4-1 and TRBJ1-4; D is unclear. V shed 2 bases and J shed 5 bases, with 12 bases lying between them. Germline V gene data show CDR1 as MGHRA and CDR2 as YSYEKL. This CDR3 comprises 15 residues. The CDR3 region has the DNA TGCGCCAGCAGCCAATTCGGGTCGATCAATGAAAAACTGTTTTTT. Encoded protein: CASSQFGSINEKLFF.

The J gene is TRBJ1-5, the V gene TRBV15; maybe TRBD1 (5 bases). Germline CDR1 LNHNV, CDR2 YYDKDF (reference sequence). V was pared by 0 bases and J by 5 bases, with 20 bases between. The CDR3 covers 18 residues. CDR3 amino acids: CATSRDWSPARADQPQHF. CDR3 DNA: TGTGCCACCAGCAGAGATTGGTCTCCGGCCAGGGCAGATCAGCCCCAGCATTTT.

This clone turned up a few times. This rearrangement joins TRBV7-8 to TRBJ2-7, with D perhaps matching TRBD1 (5 bases). CDR3 size: 12 residues. Trimming removed 6 bases at V and 3 bases at J, with 9 bases between. Germline CDR1 reads SGHVS; CDR2 reads FQNEAQ. CDR3 protein: CASRQTDYEQYF. The CDR3 region has the DNA TGTGCCAGCAGACAGACAGACTACGAGCAGTACTTC.

This chain uses TRBV27 with TRBJ1-5; 8 bases agree with TRBD1. Germline trimming cut 2 bases from V and 0 bases from J; bases unmatched to any gene: 18. Germline V CDR1 and CDR2: MNHEY, SMNVEV (reference sequence). There are 21 residues in the CDR3. The CDR3 nucleotides read TGTGCCAGCAGTTTAGCGAAGAGGGACAGGAGCCACGTTGATAGCAATCAGCCCCAGCATTTT. As protein: CASSLAKRDRSHVDSNQPQHF.

The V gene is TRBV7-3, the J gene TRBJ2-5; TRBD2 matches at 11 bases. The CDR3 sequence is 15 residues long. The trim removed 2 bases at V and 4 bases at J, leaving 3 bases unmatched. Germline CDR1 reads SGHTA; CDR2 reads FQGTGA. In nucleotides, the CDR3 is TGTGCCAGCAGCTTAGCGCTAGCGGGAGGAGAGACCCAGTACTTC. This translates into CASSLALAGGETQYF.

The sample holds a few counts of this clone. The chain combines TRBV28 with TRBJ2-7; D is possibly TRBD2 (5 bases). Trimming took 5 bases from V and 7 from J, leaving 27 bases between them. Germline values: CDR1 MDHEN, CDR2 SYDVKM. The CDR3 is made up of 17 amino acids. The CDR3 coding sequence is TGTGCCAGCAGTCCGCGGCCTATTACGGCCATGGAGGTTGAGCAGTACTTC. Protein: CASSPRPITAMEVEQYF.

The chain couples TRBV27 to TRBJ2-3, with D possibly matching TRBD2 (5 bases). The germline gives CDR1 MNHEY, CDR2 SMNVEV (reference sequence). The CDR3 totals 11 residues. Trimming cost V 6 bases and J 8 bases, with 9 bases left between them. CDR3 DNA: TGTGCCAGCAGCTCGGGGAGTACGCAGTATTTT. Translation gives CASSSGSTQYF.

This chain uses TRBV9 with TRBJ2-1; D remains ambiguous. Trimming took off 5 bases at V and 3 bases at J, with 9 bases between the two ends. This CDR3 region has 13 residues. Germline assignment: CDR1 SGDLS and CDR2 YYNGEE. CDR3 sequence: CASSSHLYNEQFF. Written as DNA, the CDR3 is TGTGCCAGCAGTTCACACCTCTACAATGAGCAGTTCTTC. The whole variable domain, filled in from reference TRBV9 and TRBJ2-1, reads DSGVTQTPKHLITATGQRVTLRCSPRSGDLSVYWYQQSLDQGLQFLIQYYNGEERAKGNILERFSAQQFPDLHSELNLSSLELGDSALYFCASSSHLYNEQFFGPGTRLTVL.

This clone was seen more than once but under ten times. This sequence joins TRBV7-9 and TRBJ2-1, with 9 bases that match TRBD1. CDR1 and CDR2 (germline): SEHNR, FQNEAQ (reference sequence). V was clipped by 5 bases and J by 2 bases; unmatched bases: 7. CDR3 length: 16 amino acids. This CDR3 reads CASSLATGGTYNEQFF. The CDR3 DNA follows: TGTGCCAGCAGCCTTGCGACAGGGGGAACCTACAATGAGCAGTTCTTC.

The chain recombines TRBV14 with TRBJ1-6, with TRBD1 as a possible D gene (5 bases). Trimming pared 4 bases from V and 9 bases from J, leaving 10 bases between. Germline V gene sequence: CDR1 SGHDN, CDR2 FVKESK. This CDR3 has 13 residues. CDR3 DNA sequence: TGTGCCAGCAGCCGGGACTGGGGTTCACCCCTCCACTTT. This encodes CASSRDWGSPLHF.

This clone was found a few times. The J gene is TRBJ1-2, the V gene TRBV5-5, with D perhaps matching TRBD1 (5 bases). Looked up from germline, CDR1 is SGHKS and CDR2 is YYEKEE (reference sequence). Trimming stripped 0 bases from V and 0 bases from J, with 12 bases between. There are 16 residues in the CDR3. CDR3 DNA: TGTGCCAGCAGCTTGGATCCAGGGTCGGCTAACTATGGCTACACCTTC. It yields the protein CASSLDPGSANYGYTF.

This clone was picked up one time. The rearrangement uses TRBV27 and TRBJ2-7; 8 bases map to TRBD2. The CDR3 sequence is 15 residues long. Germline values: CDR1 MNHEY, CDR2 SMNVEV (reference sequence). The junction had 9 bases not matched to a gene; V was cut back by 6 bases and J by 2 bases. The CDR3 DNA is TGTGCCAGCAGCCCAGTCGGTAGCGGGACCTACGAGCAGTACTTC. It codes for CASSPVGSGTYEQYF.

V is TRBV27 and J is TRBJ1-1, with TRBD1 matching 9 bases. This CDR3 has 17 residues. Trimming removed 4 bases from V and 5 bases from J; junction bases left unmatched: 14. Germline V gene sequence: CDR1 MNHEY, CDR2 SMNVEV (reference sequence). The CDR3 DNA follows: TGTGCCAGCAGTTACTCCCCCCGGGACAGGGTATATACTGAAGCTTTCTTT. Translation: CASSYSPRDRVYTEAFF.

This clone has only a few counts. The chain recombines TRBV10-2 with TRBJ2-2; 13 bases fit TRBD2. Germline V gives CDR1 WSHSY, CDR2 SAAADI. The CDR3 runs 19 residues. Trimming at V came to 7 bases and at J to 5 bases, leaving 16 bases not matched to a gene. In DNA, the CDR3 is TGCGCCAGCACCGCACAGCTCGGGACTAGCGGGATGGAGACCGGGGAGCTGTTTTTT. Its translation: CASTAQLGTSGMETGELFF.

The chain combines TRBV19 with TRBJ2-2; TRBD2 matches 8 bases. The CDR3 spans 14 residues. With 5 bases clipped from V and 6 bases from J, the junction kept 5 bases outside the gene matches. Germline V gene lookup returns CDR1 LNHDA and CDR2 SQIVND (reference sequence). Written as DNA, the CDR3 is TGTGCCAGTAGTGCATGGGGACTAGCCGGGGAGCTGTTTTTT. Translated, it gives CASSAWGLAGELFF.

This clone was counted a few times. The J gene is TRBJ2-5, the V gene TRBV2; D gene ambiguous. This CDR3 is 11 amino acids long. The V gene lost 8 bases and the J gene lost 5 bases, with 9 bases spanning the gap. The germline V gene encodes CDR1 SNHLY and CDR2 FYNNEI. As DNA, the CDR3 is TGTGCCAGCGAGGTCCCGGAGACCCAGTACTTC. Translating gives CASEVPETQYF.

The chain couples TRBV7-3 to TRBJ2-7; 11 positions agree with TRBD1. V dropped 4 bases and J dropped 1; count of bases not matched to a gene: 3. Per the germline V gene, CDR1 is SGHTA and CDR2 is FQGTGA. There are 15 residues in the CDR3. CDR3: CASSSGQGASYEQYF. Written as DNA, the CDR3 is TGTGCCAGCAGCTCAGGACAGGGGGCTTCCTACGAGCAGTACTTC. The full variable domain, its missing parts supplied by reference TRBV7-3 and TRBJ2-7, is GAGVSQTPSNKVTEKGKYVELRCDPISGHTALYWYRQSLGQGPEFLIYFQGTGAADDSGLPNDRFFAVRPEGSVSTLKIQRTERGDSAVYLCASSSGQGASYEQYFGPGTRLTVT.

V usage is TRBV28 and J usage is TRBJ2-3; 8 bases are a match to TRBD2. With 5 bases clipped from V and 2 bases from J, the junction kept 6 bases outside the gene matches. The CDR3 consists of 15 residues. Germline V gene data show CDR1 as MDHEN and CDR2 as SYDVKM. CDR3 sequence reads: CASSRRLATTDTQYF. CDR3 coding DNA: TGTGCCAGCAGTCGACGACTAGCGACCACAGATACGCAGTATTTT. Full variable domain (missing parts from reference TRBV28 and TRBJ2-3): DVKVTQSSRYLVKRTGEKVFLECVQDMDHENMFWYRQDPGLGLRLIYFSYDVKMKEKGDIPEGYSVSREKKERFSLILESASTNQTSMYLCASSRRLATTDTQYFGPGTRLTVL.

The chain couples TRBV4-1 to TRBJ1-1, with a possible D match to TRBD1 (6 bases). V was trimmed by 5 bases and J by 8 bases, leaving 12 bases between them. The germline V gene has CDR1 MGHRA and CDR2 YSYEKL. This CDR3 has 12 residues. In DNA form, the CDR3 reads TGCGCCAGCAGCGTAAGGGGGGGGGAAGCTTTCTTT. Protein: CASSVRGGEAFF.

This clone occurred a few times. The chain combines TRBV5-4 with TRBJ2-7; 11 bases align to TRBD1. This CDR3 has 12 residues. Germline V gene data show CDR1 as SGHNT and CDR2 as YYREEE (reference sequence). The trim removed 9 bases at V and 3 bases at J, leaving 2 bases unmatched. The CDR3 bases are TGTGCCACGGGGACAGGGGGCTACGAGCAGTACTTC. As protein: CATGTGGYEQYF.

The genes are TRBV2 and TRBJ2-7, with TRBD1 identical over 7 bases. The CDR3 totals 11 residues. CDR1 and CDR2 (germline): SNHLY, FYNNEI. CDR3 sequence: CGGQGAYEQYV. DNA for the CDR3: TGTGGCGGCCAGGGGGCCTACGAGCAGTACGTC.